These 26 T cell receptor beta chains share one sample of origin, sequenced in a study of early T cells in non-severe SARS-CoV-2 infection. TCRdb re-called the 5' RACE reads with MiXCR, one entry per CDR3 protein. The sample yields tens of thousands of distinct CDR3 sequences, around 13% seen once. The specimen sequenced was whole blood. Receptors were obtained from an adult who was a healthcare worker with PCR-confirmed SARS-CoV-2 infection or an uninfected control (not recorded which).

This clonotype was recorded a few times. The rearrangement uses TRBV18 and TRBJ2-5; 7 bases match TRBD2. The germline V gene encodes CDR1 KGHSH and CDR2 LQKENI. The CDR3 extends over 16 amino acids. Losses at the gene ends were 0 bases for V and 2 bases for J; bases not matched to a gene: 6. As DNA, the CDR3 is TGTGCCAGCTCACCACCGGAGGGAGGGTGGCAAGAGACCCAGTACTTC. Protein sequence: CASSPPEGGWQETQYF.

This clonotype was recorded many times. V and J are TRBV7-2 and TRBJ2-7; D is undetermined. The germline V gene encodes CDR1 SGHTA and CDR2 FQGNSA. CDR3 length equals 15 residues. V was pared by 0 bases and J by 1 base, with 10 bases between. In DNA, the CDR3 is TGTGCCAGCAGCTTAGCTCCGGGCCCTTCCTACGAGCAGTACTTC. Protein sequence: CASSLAPGPSYEQYF.

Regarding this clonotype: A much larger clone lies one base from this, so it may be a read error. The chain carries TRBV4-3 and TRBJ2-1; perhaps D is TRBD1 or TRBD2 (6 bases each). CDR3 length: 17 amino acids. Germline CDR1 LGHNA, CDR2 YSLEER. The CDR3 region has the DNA TGCGCCAGCAGCAAAGATAGTATAGGGGGGCTAGGAGATGAGCAGTTCTTC. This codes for CASSKDSIGGLGDEQFF.

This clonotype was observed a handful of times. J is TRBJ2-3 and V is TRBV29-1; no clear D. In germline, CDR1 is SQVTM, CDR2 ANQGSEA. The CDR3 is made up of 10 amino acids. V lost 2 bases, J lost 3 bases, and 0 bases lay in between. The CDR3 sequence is CSVETDTQYF. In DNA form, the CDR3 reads TGCAGCGTTGAAACAGATACGCAGTATTTT.

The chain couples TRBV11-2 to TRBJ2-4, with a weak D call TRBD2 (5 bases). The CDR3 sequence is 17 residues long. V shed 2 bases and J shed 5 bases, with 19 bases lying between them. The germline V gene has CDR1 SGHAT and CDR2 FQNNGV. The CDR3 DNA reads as TGTGCCAGCAGCTTAAGGGTGGGAGAGGAAGAGCAAAACATTCAGTACTTC. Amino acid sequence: CASSLRVGEEEQNIQYF.

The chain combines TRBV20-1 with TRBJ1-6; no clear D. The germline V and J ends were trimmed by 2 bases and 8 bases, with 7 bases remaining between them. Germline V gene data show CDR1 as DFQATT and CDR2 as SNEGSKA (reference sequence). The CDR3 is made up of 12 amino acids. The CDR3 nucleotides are TGCAGTGCTAGACCCGACCATTCACCCCTCCACTTT. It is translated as CSARPDHSPLHF.

The CDR3 here is CASSSSTGLAGSYEQYF. CDR3 nucleotide sequence: TGTGCCAGCAGCTCCTCCACCGGACTAGCGGGGTCCTACGAGCAGTACTTC. This chain connects TRBV7-9 to TRBJ2-7; TRBD2 matches at 12 bases. Trimming cost V 4 bases and J 1 base; bases outside gene matches: 8. Per the germline V gene, CDR1 is SEHNR and CDR2 is FQNEAQ (reference sequence). The CDR3 runs 17 residues.

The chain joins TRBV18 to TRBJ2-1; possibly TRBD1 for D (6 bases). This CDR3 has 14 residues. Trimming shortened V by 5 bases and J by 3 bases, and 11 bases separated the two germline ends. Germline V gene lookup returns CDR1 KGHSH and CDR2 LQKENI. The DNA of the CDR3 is TGTGCCAGCTCAAGGACAGCTAACTACAATGAGCAGTTCTTC. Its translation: CASSRTANYNEQFF.

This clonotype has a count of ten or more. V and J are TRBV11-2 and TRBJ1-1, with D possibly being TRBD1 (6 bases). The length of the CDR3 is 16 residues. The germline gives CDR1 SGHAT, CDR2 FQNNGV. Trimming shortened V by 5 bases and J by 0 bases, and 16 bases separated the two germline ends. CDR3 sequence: CASSALTGPLNTEAFF. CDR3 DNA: TGTGCCAGCAGCGCACTTACAGGGCCCCTGAACACTGAAGCTTTCTTT.

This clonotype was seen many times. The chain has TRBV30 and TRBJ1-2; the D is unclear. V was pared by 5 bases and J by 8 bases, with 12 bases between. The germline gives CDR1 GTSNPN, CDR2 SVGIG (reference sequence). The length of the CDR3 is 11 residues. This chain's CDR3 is CAWHGRWGYTF. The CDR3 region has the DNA TGTGCCTGGCATGGCAGATGGGGCTACACCTTC.

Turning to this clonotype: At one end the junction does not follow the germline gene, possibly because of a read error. The chain's CDR3 is CAGSVGGPAYEQYF. DNA for the CDR3: TGTGCCGGCAGTGTAGGGGGGCCTGCCTACGAGCAGTACTTC. The chain joins TRBV6-5 to TRBJ2-7; D is perhaps TRBD1 or TRBD2 (6 bases each). The CDR3 is 14 amino acids. Germline CDR1 MNHEY, CDR2 SVGAGI.

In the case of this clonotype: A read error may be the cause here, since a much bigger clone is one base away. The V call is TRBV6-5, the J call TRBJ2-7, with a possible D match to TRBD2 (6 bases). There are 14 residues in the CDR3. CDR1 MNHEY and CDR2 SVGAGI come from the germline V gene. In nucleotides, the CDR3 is TGTGTCAGCATCTCCCCAACCGGGGGTGCCGAGCAGTACTTC. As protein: CVSISPTGGAEQYF.

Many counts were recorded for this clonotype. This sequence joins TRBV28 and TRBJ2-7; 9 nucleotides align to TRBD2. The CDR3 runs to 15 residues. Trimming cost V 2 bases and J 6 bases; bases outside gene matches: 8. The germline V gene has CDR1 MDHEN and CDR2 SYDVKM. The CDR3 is CASSLTREGPPEQYF. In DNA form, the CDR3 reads TGTGCCAGCAGTTTAACGCGGGAGGGCCCCCCCGAGCAGTACTTC. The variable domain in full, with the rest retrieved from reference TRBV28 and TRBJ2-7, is DVKVTQSSRYLVKRTGEKVFLECVQDMDHENMFWYRQDPGLGLRLIYFSYDVKMKEKGDIPEGYSVSREKKERFSLILESASTNQTSMYLCASSLTREGPPEQYFGPGTRLTVT.

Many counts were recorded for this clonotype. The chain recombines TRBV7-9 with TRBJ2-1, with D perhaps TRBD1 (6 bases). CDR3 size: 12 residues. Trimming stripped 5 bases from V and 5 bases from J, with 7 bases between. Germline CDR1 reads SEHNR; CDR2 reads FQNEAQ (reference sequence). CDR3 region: CASSRQDNEQFF. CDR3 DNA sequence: TGTGCCAGCAGCCGACAGGACAATGAGCAGTTCTTC.

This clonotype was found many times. CDR3 DNA: TGTGCCAGCAGCCAAGAGAATCAAGCGGGGGCCCCCACCGGGGAGCTGTTTTTT. It yields the protein CASSQENQAGAPTGELFF. The V and J genes are TRBV4-2 and TRBJ2-2, with 8 nucleotides matching TRBD2. Germline V gene data show CDR1 as LGHNA and CDR2 as YNFKEQ. The trim removed 0 bases at V and 4 bases at J, leaving 10 bases unmatched. This CDR3 spans 18 amino acids.

CDR3 sequence (DNA): TGTGCCAGCAGTTTTGGGAACAGGGCTGACGAGCAGTACTTC. The encoded protein is CASSFGNRADEQYF. The chain joins TRBV28 to TRBJ2-7; weak D call: TRBD1 (6 bases). Germline CDR1 is MDHEN and CDR2 is SYDVKM. This CDR3 comprises 14 residues. V was cut by 3 bases and J by 5 bases, with 14 bases left in between. The whole variable domain, remainder taken from reference TRBV28 and TRBJ2-7, is DVKVTQSSRYLVKRTGEKVFLECVQDMDHENMFWYRQDPGLGLRLIYFSYDVKMKEKGDIPEGYSVSREKKERFSLILESASTNQTSMYLCASSFGNRADEQYFGPGTRLTVT.

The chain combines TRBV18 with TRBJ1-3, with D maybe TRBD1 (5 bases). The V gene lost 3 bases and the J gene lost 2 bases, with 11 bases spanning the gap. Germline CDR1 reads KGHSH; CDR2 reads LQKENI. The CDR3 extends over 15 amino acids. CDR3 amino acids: CASSPSGATGNTIYF. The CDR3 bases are TGTGCCAGCTCACCTTCCGGGGCAACTGGAAACACCATATATTTT.

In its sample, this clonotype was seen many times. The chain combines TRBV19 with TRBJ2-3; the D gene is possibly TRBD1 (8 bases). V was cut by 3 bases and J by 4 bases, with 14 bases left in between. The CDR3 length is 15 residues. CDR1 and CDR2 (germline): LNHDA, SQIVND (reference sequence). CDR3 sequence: CASSITGGVADTQYF. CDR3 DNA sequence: TGTGCCAGTAGTATTACAGGGGGGGTGGCAGATACGCAGTATTTT.

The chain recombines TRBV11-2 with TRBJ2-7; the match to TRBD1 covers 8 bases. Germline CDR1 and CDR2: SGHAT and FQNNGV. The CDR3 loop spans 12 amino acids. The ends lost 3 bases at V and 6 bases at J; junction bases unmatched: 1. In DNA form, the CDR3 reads TGTGCCAGCAGCTTCACAGGGGGCGAGCAGTACTTC. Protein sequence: CASSFTGGEQYF.

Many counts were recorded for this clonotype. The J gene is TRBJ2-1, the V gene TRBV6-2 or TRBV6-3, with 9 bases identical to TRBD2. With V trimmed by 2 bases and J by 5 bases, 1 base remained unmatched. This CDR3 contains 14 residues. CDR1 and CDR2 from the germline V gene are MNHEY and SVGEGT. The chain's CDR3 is CASSYSGRHNEQFF. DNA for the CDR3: TGTGCCAGCAGTTACAGCGGGAGGCACAATGAGCAGTTCTTC.

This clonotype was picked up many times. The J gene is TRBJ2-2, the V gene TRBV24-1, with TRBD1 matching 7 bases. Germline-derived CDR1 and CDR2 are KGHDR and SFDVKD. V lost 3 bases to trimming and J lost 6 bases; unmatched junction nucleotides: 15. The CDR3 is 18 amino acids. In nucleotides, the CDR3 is TGTGCCACCAGTGATGCGCCGGGACAGAGGGGTAACGCCGGGGAGCTGTTTTTT. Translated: CATSDAPGQRGNAGELFF.

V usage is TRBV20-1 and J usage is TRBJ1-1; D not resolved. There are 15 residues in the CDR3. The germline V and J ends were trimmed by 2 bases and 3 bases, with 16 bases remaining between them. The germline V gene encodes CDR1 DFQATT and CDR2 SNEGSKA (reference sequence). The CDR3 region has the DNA TGCAGTGCTAGAACATTGAACACCCCCGACACTGAAGCTTTCTTT. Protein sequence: CSARTLNTPDTEAFF.

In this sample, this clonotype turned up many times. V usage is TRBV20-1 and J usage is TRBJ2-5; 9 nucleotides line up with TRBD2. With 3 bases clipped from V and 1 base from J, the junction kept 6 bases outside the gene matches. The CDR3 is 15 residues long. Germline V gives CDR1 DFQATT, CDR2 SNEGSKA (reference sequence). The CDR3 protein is CSASGSGGPQETQYF. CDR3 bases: TGCAGTGCTAGTGGGAGCGGGGGGCCCCAAGAGACCCAGTACTTC.

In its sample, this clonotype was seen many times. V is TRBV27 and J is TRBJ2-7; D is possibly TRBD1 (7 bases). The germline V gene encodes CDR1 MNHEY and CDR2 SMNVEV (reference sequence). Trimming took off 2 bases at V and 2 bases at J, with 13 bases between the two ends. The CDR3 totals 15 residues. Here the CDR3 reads CASSLRRDRAYEQYF. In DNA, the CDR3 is TGTGCCAGCAGTTTACGGAGGGACAGAGCCTACGAGCAGTACTTC.

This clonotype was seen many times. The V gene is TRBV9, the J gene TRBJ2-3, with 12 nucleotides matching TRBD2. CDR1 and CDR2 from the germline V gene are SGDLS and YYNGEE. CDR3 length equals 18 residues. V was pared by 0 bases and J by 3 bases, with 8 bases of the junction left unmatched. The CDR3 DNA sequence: TGTGCCAGCAGCGTAGCTGGGCTAGCGGGGGGGCCAACAGATACGCAGTATTTT. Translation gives CASSVAGLAGGPTDTQYF.

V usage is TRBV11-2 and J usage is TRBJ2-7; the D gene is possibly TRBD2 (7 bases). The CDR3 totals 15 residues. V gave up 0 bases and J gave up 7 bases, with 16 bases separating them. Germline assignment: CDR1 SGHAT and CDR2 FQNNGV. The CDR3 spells CASSLDPGGRGEQYF. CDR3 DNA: TGTGCCAGCAGCTTAGATCCGGGGGGCAGGGGTGAGCAGTACTTC. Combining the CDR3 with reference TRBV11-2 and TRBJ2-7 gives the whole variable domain EAGVAQSPRYKIIEKRQSVAFWCNPISGHATLYWYQQILGQGPKLLIQFQNNGVVDDSQLPKDRFSAERLKGVDSTLKIQPAKLEDSAVYLCASSLDPGGRGEQYFGPGTRLTVT.